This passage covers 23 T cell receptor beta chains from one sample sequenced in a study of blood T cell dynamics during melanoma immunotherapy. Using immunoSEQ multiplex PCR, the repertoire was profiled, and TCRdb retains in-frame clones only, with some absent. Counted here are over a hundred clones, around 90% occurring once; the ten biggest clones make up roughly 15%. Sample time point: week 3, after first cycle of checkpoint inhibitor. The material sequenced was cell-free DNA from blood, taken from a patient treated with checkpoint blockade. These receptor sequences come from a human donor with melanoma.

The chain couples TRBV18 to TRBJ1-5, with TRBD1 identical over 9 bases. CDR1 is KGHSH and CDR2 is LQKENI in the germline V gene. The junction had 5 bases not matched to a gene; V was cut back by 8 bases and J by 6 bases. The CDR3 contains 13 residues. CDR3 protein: CASRQGGGQPQHF. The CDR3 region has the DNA TGTGCCAGCCGACAGGGGGGAGGTCAGCCCCAGCATTTT.

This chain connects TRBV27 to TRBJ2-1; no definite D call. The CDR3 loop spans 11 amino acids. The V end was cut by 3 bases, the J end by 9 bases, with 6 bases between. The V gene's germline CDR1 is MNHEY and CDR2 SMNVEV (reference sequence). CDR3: CASSFGGEQFF. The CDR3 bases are TGTGCCAGCAGTTTTGGTGGTGAGCAGTTCTTC.

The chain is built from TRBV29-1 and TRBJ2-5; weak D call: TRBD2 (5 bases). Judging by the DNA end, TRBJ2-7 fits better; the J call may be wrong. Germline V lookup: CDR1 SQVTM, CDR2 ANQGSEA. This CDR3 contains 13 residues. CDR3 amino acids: CSGSTFGVGEQYF. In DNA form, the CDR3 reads TGCAGCGGTTCTACATTCGGGGTGGGCGAGCAGTACTTC.

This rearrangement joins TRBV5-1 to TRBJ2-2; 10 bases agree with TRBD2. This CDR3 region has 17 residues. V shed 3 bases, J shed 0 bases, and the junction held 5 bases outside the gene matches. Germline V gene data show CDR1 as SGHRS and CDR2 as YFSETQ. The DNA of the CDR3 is TGCGCCAGCAGCTGGTCTAGCGGGAGCCCGAACACCGGGGAGCTGTTTTTT. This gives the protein CASSWSSGSPNTGELFF.

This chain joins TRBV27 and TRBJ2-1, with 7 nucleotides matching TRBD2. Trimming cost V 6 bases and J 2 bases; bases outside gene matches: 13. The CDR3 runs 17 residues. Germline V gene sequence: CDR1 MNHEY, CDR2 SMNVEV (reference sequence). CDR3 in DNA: TGTGCCAGCAGCTTGCTAGCGGTTAGGTTCGCCTACAATGAGCAGTTCTTC. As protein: CASSLLAVRFAYNEQFF.

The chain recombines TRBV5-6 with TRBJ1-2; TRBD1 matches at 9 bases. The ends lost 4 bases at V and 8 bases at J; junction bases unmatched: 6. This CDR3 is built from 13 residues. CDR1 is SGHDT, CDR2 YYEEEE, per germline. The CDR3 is CASSGGQGLGYTF. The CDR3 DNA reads TGTGCCAGCAGCGGGGGACAGGGTTTAGGCTACACCTTC.

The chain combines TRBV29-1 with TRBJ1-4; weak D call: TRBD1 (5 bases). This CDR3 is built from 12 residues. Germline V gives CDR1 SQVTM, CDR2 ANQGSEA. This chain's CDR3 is CGTRATNEKLFF. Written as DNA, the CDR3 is TGCGGAACCAGGGCGACCAATGAAAAACTGTTTTTT.

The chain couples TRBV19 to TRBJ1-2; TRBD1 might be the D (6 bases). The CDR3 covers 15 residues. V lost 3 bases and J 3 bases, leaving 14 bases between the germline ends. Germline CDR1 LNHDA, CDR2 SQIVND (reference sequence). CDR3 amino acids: CASSIRDAGDYGYTF. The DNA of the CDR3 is TGTGCCAGTAGTATCAGAGACGCAGGGGACTATGGCTACACCTTC.

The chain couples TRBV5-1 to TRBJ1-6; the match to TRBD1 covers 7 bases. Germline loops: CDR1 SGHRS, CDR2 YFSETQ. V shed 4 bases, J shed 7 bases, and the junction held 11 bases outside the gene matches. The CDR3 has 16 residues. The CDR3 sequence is CASSLPYRGGNSPLHF. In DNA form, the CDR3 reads TGCGCCAGCAGCCTACCTTACAGGGGAGGGAATTCACCCCTCCACTTT.

CDR3 DNA: TGTGCCAGCAGCGTAGGCAGGGGCAACTCCTACGAGCAGTACTTC. Protein product: CASSVGRGNSYEQYF. J is TRBJ2-7 and V is TRBV9; D may be TRBD1 (6 bases). Germline V CDR1 and CDR2: SGDLS, YYNGEE. V lost 0 bases and J lost 0, with 10 bases in between. This CDR3 has 15 amino acids.

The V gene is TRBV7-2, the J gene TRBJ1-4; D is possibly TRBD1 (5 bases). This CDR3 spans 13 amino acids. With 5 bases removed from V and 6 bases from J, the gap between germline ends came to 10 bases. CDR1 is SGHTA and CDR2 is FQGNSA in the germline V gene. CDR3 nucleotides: TGTGCCAGCAGCCCCGGGGCAGATGAAAAACTGTTTTTT. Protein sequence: CASSPGADEKLFF.

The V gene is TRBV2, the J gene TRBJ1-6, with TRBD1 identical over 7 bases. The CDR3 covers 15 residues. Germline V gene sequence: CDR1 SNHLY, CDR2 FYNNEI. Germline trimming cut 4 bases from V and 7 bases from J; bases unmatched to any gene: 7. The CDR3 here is CASSATGVGNSPLHF. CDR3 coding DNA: TGTGCCAGCAGTGCAACAGGGGTGGGCAATTCACCCCTCCACTTT.

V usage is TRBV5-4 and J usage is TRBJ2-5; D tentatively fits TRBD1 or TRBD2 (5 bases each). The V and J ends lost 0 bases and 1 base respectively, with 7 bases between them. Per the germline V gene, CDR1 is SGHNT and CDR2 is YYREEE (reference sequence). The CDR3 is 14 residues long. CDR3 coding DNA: TGTGCCAGCAGCTTGGGGGGGTTCCAAGAGACCCAGTACTTC. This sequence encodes CASSLGGFQETQYF.

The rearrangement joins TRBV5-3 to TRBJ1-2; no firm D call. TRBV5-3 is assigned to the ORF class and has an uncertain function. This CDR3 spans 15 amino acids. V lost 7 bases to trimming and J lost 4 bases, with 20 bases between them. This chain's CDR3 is CAREALVRKTYGYTF. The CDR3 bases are TGTGCCAGAGAGGCTTTGGTGAGAAAGACCTATGGCTACACCTTC.

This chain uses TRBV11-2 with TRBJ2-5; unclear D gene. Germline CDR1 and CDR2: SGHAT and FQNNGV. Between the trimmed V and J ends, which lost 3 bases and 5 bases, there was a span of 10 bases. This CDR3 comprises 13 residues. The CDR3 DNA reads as TGTGCCAGCAGCTTGGGGATCGGGGAGACCCAGTACTTC. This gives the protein CASSLGIGETQYF.

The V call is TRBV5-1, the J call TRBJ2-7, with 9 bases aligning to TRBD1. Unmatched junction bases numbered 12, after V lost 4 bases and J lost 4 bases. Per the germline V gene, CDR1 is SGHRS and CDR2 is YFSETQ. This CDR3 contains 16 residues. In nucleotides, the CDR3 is TGCGCCAGCAGCCAGGAACAGGGGGCAGGGGGGTACGAGCAGTACTTC. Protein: CASSQEQGAGGYEQYF.

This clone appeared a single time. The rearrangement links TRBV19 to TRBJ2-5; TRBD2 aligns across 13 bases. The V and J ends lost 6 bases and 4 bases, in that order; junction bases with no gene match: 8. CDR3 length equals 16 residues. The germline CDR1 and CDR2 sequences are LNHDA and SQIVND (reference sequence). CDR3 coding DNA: TGTGCCAGTAGCCGACAGGGACTAGCGGGGTCAGAGACCCAGTACTTC. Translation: CASSRQGLAGSETQYF. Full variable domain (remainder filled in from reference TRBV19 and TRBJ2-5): DGGITQSPKYLFRKEGQNVTLSCEQNLNHDAMYWYRQDPGQGLRLIYYSQIVNDFQKGDIAEGYSVSREKKESFPLTVTSAQKNPTAFYLCASSRQGLAGSETQYFGPGTRLLVL.

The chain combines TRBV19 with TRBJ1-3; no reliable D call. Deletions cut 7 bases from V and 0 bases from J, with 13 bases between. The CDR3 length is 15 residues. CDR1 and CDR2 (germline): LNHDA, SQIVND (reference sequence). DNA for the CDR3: TGTGCCAGTACCCCGCGGCGGAACTCTGGAAACACCATATATTTT. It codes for CASTPRRNSGNTIYF.

CDR3: CASSHRGLALNEQFF. DNA of the CDR3: TGTGCCAGCTCTCACAGGGGACTAGCGCTAAATGAGCAGTTCTTC. The genes are TRBV18 and TRBJ2-1; 10 bases are shared with TRBD2. Looked up from germline, CDR1 is KGHSH and CDR2 is LQKENI. The CDR3 consists of 15 residues. V dropped 6 bases and J dropped 7; count of bases not matched to a gene: 9.

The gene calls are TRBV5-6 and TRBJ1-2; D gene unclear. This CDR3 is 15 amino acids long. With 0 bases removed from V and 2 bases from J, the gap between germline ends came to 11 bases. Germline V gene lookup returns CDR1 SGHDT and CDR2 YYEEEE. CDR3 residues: CASSLAPAENYGYTF. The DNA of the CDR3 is TGTGCCAGCAGCTTGGCTCCCGCCGAGAACTATGGCTACACCTTC. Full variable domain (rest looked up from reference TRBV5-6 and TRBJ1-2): DAGVTQSPTHLIKTRGQQVTLRCSPKSGHDTVSWYQQALGQGPQFIFQYYEEEERQRGNFPDRFSGHQFPNYSSELNVNALLLGDSALYLCASSLAPAENYGYTFGSGTRLTVV.

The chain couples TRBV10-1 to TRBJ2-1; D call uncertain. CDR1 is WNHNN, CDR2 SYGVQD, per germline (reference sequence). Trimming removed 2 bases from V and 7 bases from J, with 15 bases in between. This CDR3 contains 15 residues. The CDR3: CASSERRNSANEQFF. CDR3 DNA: TGCGCCAGCAGTGAGAGGCGTAATTCGGCGAATGAGCAGTTCTTC.

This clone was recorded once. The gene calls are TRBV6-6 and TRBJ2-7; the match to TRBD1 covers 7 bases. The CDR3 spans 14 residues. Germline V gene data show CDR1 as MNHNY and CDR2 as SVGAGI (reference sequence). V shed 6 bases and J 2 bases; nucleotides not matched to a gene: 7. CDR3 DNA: TGTGCCAGCAGCTCTTCGACAGGGACCTACGAGCAGTACTTC. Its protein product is CASSSSTGTYEQYF.

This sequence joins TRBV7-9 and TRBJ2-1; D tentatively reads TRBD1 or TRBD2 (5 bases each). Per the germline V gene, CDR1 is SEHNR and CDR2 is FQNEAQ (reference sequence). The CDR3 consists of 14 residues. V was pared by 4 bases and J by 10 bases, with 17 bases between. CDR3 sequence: CASSWGRLGEEQFF. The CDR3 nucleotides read TGTGCCAGCAGCTGGGGACGCCTAGGGGAGGAGCAGTTCTTC.